The next 29 T cell receptor beta chains were all read from a single sample in a study of pediatric ulcerative colitis. The assay was immunoSEQ multiplex PCR, and TCRdb's table has in-frame clones only and misses some. The table shows 55,000 to 65,000 clones, with 77% occurring only once. The sequenced sample consisted of blood. Every receptor here comes from a boy aged 5-17 years with moderate ulcerative colitis.

The chain links TRBV7-3 to TRBJ2-7; D gene uncertain. The CDR3 totals 13 residues. Germline-derived CDR1 and CDR2 are SGHTA and FQGTGA. V was pared by 0 bases and J by 0 bases, with 3 bases between. The CDR3, as DNA: TGTGCCAGCAGCTTAACTAGCTCCTACGAGCAGTACTTC. Amino acid sequence: CASSLTSSYEQYF.

This clone was seen only a few times. The chain combines TRBV5-1 with TRBJ1-4; possibly TRBD1 for D (6 bases). V was pared by 4 bases and J by 6 bases, with 19 bases between. From germline, CDR1 is SGHRS and CDR2 YFSETQ. The CDR3 sequence is 16 residues long. In DNA form, the CDR3 reads TGCGCCAGCAGCCCCAGACGGGGGGCACTCGATGAAAAACTGTTTTTT. Encoded protein: CASSPRRGALDEKLFF.

J is TRBJ2-7 and V is TRBV6-6, with unresolved D. This CDR3 is 14 amino acids long. Trimming cost V 0 bases and J 0 bases, with 6 bases left between them. Looked up from germline, CDR1 is MNHNY and CDR2 is SVGAGI (reference sequence). CDR3 region: CASSYSDTSYEQYF. As DNA, the CDR3 is TGTGCCAGCAGTTACTCCGACACCTCCTACGAGCAGTACTTC.

This clone came up a few times. CDR3 sequence: CASSVGIEQFF. The CDR3 bases are TGCGCCAGCAGCGTAGGGATTGAGCAGTTCTTC. The chain carries TRBV5-1 and TRBJ2-1; no clear D. This CDR3 comprises 11 residues. Germline V lookup: CDR1 SGHRS, CDR2 YFSETQ. The V end lost 4 bases, the J end lost 9 bases, and 8 bases lay between the germline ends.

The chain combines TRBV7-2 with TRBJ2-7; D is tentatively TRBD1 or TRBD2 (5 bases each). The CDR3 has 15 residues. Per germline, CDR1 SGHTA and CDR2 FQGNSA. Trimming shortened V by 0 bases and J by 2 bases, and 11 bases separated the two germline ends. CDR3 DNA: TGTGCCAGCAGCTTAGCCGGGGACCCGGCCTACGAGCAGTACTTC. This codes for CASSLAGDPAYEQYF.

This sequence joins TRBV9 and TRBJ2-5; 7 bases agree with TRBD2. Trimming cost V 0 bases and J 2 bases; bases outside gene matches: 7. Germline CDR1 and CDR2: SGDLS and YYNGEE. CDR3 length equals 16 residues. In DNA, the CDR3 is TGTGCCAGCAGCGTAGCGCCCCAGGGAGGGCAAGAGACCCAGTACTTC. Translation gives CASSVAPQGGQETQYF.

The chain uses TRBV2 and TRBJ2-1; perhaps TRBD1 as D (6 bases). The CDR3 extends over 17 amino acids. Trimming pared 6 bases from V and 0 bases from J, leaving 18 bases between. Germline V gene sequence: CDR1 SNHLY, CDR2 FYNNEI. CDR3 region: CASRPTNRVNSYNEQFF. The CDR3 DNA reads TGTGCCAGCAGACCAACGAACAGGGTAAACTCCTACAATGAGCAGTTCTTC.

The V and J genes are TRBV29-1 and TRBJ2-1; 9 bases line up with TRBD2. CDR1 is SQVTM and CDR2 is ANQGSEA in the germline V gene. With 1 base clipped from V and 1 base from J, the junction kept 2 bases outside the gene matches. The CDR3 has 15 amino acids. The DNA for the CDR3 is TGCAGCGTTGAAGCTAGCGGGGAATCCTACAATGAGCAGTTCTTC. This gives the protein CSVEASGESYNEQFF.

The chain employs TRBV10-3 and TRBJ2-1, with D perhaps TRBD1 (6 bases). The length of the CDR3 is 15 residues. V was trimmed by 2 bases and J by 9 bases, leaving 17 bases between them. Germline CDR1 is ENHRY and CDR2 is SYGVKD. CDR3 sequence reads: CAISEPTGRVAEQFF. The CDR3 region has the DNA TGTGCCATCAGTGAGCCGACAGGCCGGGTAGCTGAGCAGTTCTTC.

This clone has more than one count but fewer than ten. This sequence joins TRBV9 and TRBJ1-1; D is perhaps TRBD1 (5 bases). This CDR3 contains 15 residues. In germline, CDR1 is SGDLS, CDR2 YYNGEE. Trimming pared 4 bases from V and 1 base from J, leaving 14 bases between. The CDR3 protein is CASSHRGSENTEAFF. In DNA form, the CDR3 reads TGTGCCAGCAGCCATCGGGGCAGCGAGAACACTGAAGCTTTCTTT.

The J gene is TRBJ1-5, the V gene TRBV18; the D is unclear. The CDR3 extends over 14 amino acids. CDR1 is KGHSH and CDR2 is LQKENI in the germline V gene. V shed 0 bases and J shed 9 bases, with 12 bases lying between them. CDR3 sequence reads: CASSPPSQVGPQHF. CDR3 nucleotide sequence: TGTGCCAGCTCACCACCGTCACAAGTTGGGCCCCAGCATTTT.

The V and J genes are TRBV6-1 and TRBJ2-5; 8 bases fit TRBD1. Germline-derived CDR1 and CDR2 are MNHNS and SASEGT. The CDR3 runs to 14 residues. Trimming cost V 8 bases and J 5 bases; bases outside gene matches: 10. Here the CDR3 reads CASLDRGAAETQYF. The CDR3 bases are TGTGCCAGCCTTGACAGGGGAGCAGCGGAGACCCAGTACTTC.

The genes are TRBV9 and TRBJ2-1, with 7 bases aligning to TRBD2. J was trimmed by 6 bases and V by 3 bases; bases with no gene match: 6. This CDR3 is 14 amino acids long. Germline V gives CDR1 SGDLS, CDR2 YYNGEE. CDR3: CASSARGRVNEQFF. The CDR3 region has the DNA TGTGCCAGCAGCGCCCGAGGGAGGGTCAATGAGCAGTTCTTC.

The chain is built from TRBV19 and TRBJ1-5; a weak D match, TRBD1 (5 bases). The CDR3 spans 15 residues. The ends were cut back, 6 bases at V and 0 bases at J, with 12 bases in the middle. Germline CDR1 LNHDA, CDR2 SQIVND (reference sequence). The CDR3 loop reads CASRRQKHSNQPQHF. The CDR3 DNA is TGTGCCAGTAGAAGACAGAAACATAGCAATCAGCCCCAGCATTTT.

This CDR3 reads CASSLEFGVGDNEQFF. CDR3 nucleotides: TGTGCCAGCAGCTTAGAGTTCGGGGTCGGGGACAATGAGCAGTTCTTC. This chain uses TRBV7-8 with TRBJ2-1; D perhaps matches TRBD2 (5 bases). The V end was cut by 1 base, the J end by 5 bases, with 15 bases between. CDR3 length equals 16 residues. Germline V gene data show CDR1 as SGHVS and CDR2 as FQNEAQ.

The table lists this clone with a few counts. The chain is built from TRBV7-3 and TRBJ1-1, with D possibly being TRBD1 (6 bases). The V end lost 5 bases, the J end lost 7 bases, and 20 bases lay between the germline ends. Germline CDR1 SGHTA, CDR2 FQGTGA. The CDR3 is 15 residues long. The CDR3 loop reads CASSPSRLDRLEAFF. The CDR3 bases are TGTGCCAGCAGCCCGTCAAGGCTGGACAGACTTGAAGCTTTCTTT.

The CDR3 DNA is TGTGCCAGCAGCCTCGGGACCTCCAATGAGCAGTTCTTC. Protein sequence: CASSLGTSNEQFF. The chain uses TRBV11-3 and TRBJ2-1; tentatively, D is TRBD1 or TRBD2 (5 bases each). V gave up 5 bases and J gave up 6 bases, with 11 bases separating them. Germline CDR1 SGHNT, CDR2 YENEEA. This CDR3 region has 13 residues.

This sequence joins TRBV9 and TRBJ1-6; 10 nucleotides match TRBD1. Germline CDR1 is SGDLS and CDR2 is YYNGEE. This CDR3 spans 15 amino acids. After removal of 0 bases from V and 15 bases from J, the junction contained 9 bases not matched to a gene. CDR3 coding DNA: TGTGCCAGCAGCGTAGTGGGACAGGGGTTTGTGAACCTCCACTTT. As protein: CASSVVGQGFVNLHF.

This rearrangement joins TRBV11-2 to TRBJ1-1, with D hard to call. Germline V lookup: CDR1 SGHAT, CDR2 FQNNGV. With 4 bases removed from V and 5 bases from J, the gap between germline ends came to 17 bases. The CDR3 length is 15 residues. CDR3 amino acids: CASSWAATSGTEAFF. The CDR3 DNA is TGTGCCAGCAGCTGGGCCGCAACGAGCGGGACTGAAGCTTTCTTT.

The chain couples TRBV7-8 to TRBJ1-2; no clear D gene. Per the germline V gene, CDR1 is SGHVS and CDR2 is FQNEAQ. The CDR3 spans 16 residues. Trimming removed 4 bases from V and 6 bases from J, with 21 bases in between. This CDR3 is CASSSNLHLVRHGYTF. CDR3 bases: TGTGCCAGCAGCTCAAATCTCCATCTTGTTCGTCATGGCTACACCTTC.

V usage is TRBV5-4 and J usage is TRBJ2-1; 9 nucleotides align to TRBD1. Trimming removed 0 bases from V and 3 bases from J; junction bases left unmatched: 4. CDR3 length: 16 residues. Germline CDR1 SGHNT, CDR2 YYREEE (reference sequence). The CDR3 is CASSLETGGHYNEQFF. Written as DNA, the CDR3 is TGTGCCAGCAGCTTGGAGACAGGGGGACACTACAATGAGCAGTTCTTC.

The chain couples TRBV27 to TRBJ2-7, with 11 bases aligning to TRBD1. This CDR3 is 15 amino acids long. V lost 5 bases to trimming and J lost 6 bases; unmatched junction nucleotides: 9. Germline values: CDR1 MNHEY, CDR2 SMNVEV (reference sequence). CDR3 sequence reads: CASSPNVGQGGEQYF. The CDR3 DNA reads as TGTGCCAGCAGTCCTAACGTGGGACAGGGGGGCGAGCAGTACTTC.

The chain recombines TRBV7-9 with TRBJ1-2; 8 nucleotides match TRBD1. V lost 4 bases, J lost 3 bases, and 19 bases stayed unmatched. CDR1 is SEHNR and CDR2 is FQNEAQ in the germline V gene (reference sequence). The CDR3 runs to 19 residues. The chain's CDR3 is CASSSLLEGLTGDYYGYTF. CDR3 coding DNA: TGTGCCAGCAGCTCCTTACTGGAGGGATTGACAGGGGATTACTATGGCTACACCTTC.

V gene TRBV28 combines with J gene TRBJ2-5, with D hard to call. The germline V gene encodes CDR1 MDHEN and CDR2 SYDVKM. The CDR3 covers 17 residues. The V end lost 6 bases, the J end lost 7 bases, and 27 bases lay between the germline ends. The CDR3 DNA reads TGTGCCAGCAGCCCCCCCTCCGTGAGAGATGTTAAGGTGACCCAGTACTTC. Translated, it gives CASSPPSVRDVKVTQYF.

This clone was recorded only once. The chain employs TRBV5-4 and TRBJ2-7, with 9 bases aligning to TRBD1. The trim removed 2 bases at V and 5 bases at J, leaving 8 bases unmatched. This CDR3 contains 15 residues. Per the germline V gene, CDR1 is SGHNT and CDR2 is YYREEE (reference sequence). In nucleotides, the CDR3 is TGTGCCAGCAGCTTTATCGGACAGGGGATGAACGAGCAGTACTTC. Translating gives CASSFIGQGMNEQYF.

The chain links TRBV30 to TRBJ1-2; D gene uncertain. Between the trimmed V and J ends, which lost 3 bases and 7 bases, there was a span of 21 bases. Germline V CDR1 and CDR2: GTSNPN, SVGIG (reference sequence). The CDR3 has 15 amino acids. The CDR3 here is CAWSGFGWPGGGYTF. The CDR3 DNA reads TGTGCCTGGAGCGGTTTTGGTTGGCCCGGCGGTGGCTACACCTTC.

The table lists this clone with a few counts. The V gene is TRBV10-1, the J gene TRBJ2-3; D is undetermined. The germline gives CDR1 WNHNN, CDR2 SYGVQD (reference sequence). The CDR3 contains 12 residues. V dropped 2 bases and J dropped 2 bases, with 2 bases sitting between them. The CDR3 here is CASSENTDTQYF. As DNA, the CDR3 is TGCGCCAGCAGTGAGAACACAGATACGCAGTATTTT.

This chain links TRBV7-2 with TRBJ2-5; 11 positions match TRBD1. From germline, CDR1 is SGHTA and CDR2 FQGNSA. V lost 5 bases and J lost 4; bases outside the gene matches: 3. This CDR3 has 14 amino acids. The CDR3 DNA reads as TGTGCCAGCAGCCAGGACAGGGGGCGAGAGACCCAGTACTTC. Translated, it gives CASSQDRGRETQYF. Supplemented by reference TRBV7-2 and TRBJ2-5, the full variable domain reads GAGVSQSPSNKVTEKGKDVELRCDPISGHTALYWYRQSLGQGLEFLIYFQGNSAPDKSGLPSDRFSAERTGGSVSTLTIQRTQQEDSAVYLCASSQDRGRETQYFGPGTRLLVL.

The chain carries TRBV6-1 and TRBJ2-7; 9 nucleotides align to TRBD1. Per germline, CDR1 MNHNS and CDR2 SASEGT. Trimming removed 6 bases from V and 6 bases from J; junction bases left unmatched: 12. The CDR3 runs 15 residues. The CDR3 sequence: CASRKPRGQGIEQYF. CDR3 bases: TGTGCCAGCAGAAAACCCAGAGGACAGGGGATCGAGCAGTACTTC.